The 9 T cell receptor beta chains listed next were all sequenced from one sample in a study of control samples from healthy donors and cancer patients. The protocol was immunoSEQ multiplex PCR, while the TCRdb copy is restricted to in-frame clones and leaves out a portion. The sample includes approximately 130,000 clones, approximately 89% of them seen just once. Material: blood. The source is a man aged 55 to 70 in good health.

The chain is built from TRBV3-1 (or the pseudogene TRBV3-2) and TRBJ1-1; D remains ambiguous. This CDR3 contains 14 residues. Germline V gives CDR1 LGHDT, CDR2 YNNKEL (reference sequence). Trimming stripped 5 bases from V and 6 bases from J, with 16 bases between. The CDR3 sequence: CASSFDGRTAEAFF. CDR3 DNA sequence: TGTGCCAGCAGCTTCGATGGCCGGACCGCTGAAGCTTTCTTT.

This clone was detected only once. The chain uses TRBV25-1 and TRBJ1-6, with D possibly being TRBD1 (5 bases). The V and J ends lost 7 bases and 7 bases respectively, with 11 bases between them. The CDR3 consists of 13 residues. CDR1 is MGHDK and CDR2 is SYGVNS in the germline V gene. CDR3 loop: CASTGTWNSPLHF. CDR3 nucleotide sequence: TGTGCCAGCACGGGGACTTGGAATTCACCCCTCCACTTT.

Details on this clone: Additional DNA sequences in this sample encode the identical CDR3. This chain links TRBV3-1 (or the pseudogene TRBV3-2) with TRBJ1-3; 8 bases match TRBD1. V trimming: 4 bases; J trimming: 4 bases; junction bases outside the gene matches: 3. CDR1 is LGHDT and CDR2 is YNNKEL in the germline V gene (reference sequence). There are 14 residues in the CDR3. CDR3 in DNA: TGTGCCAGCAGCCGACAGGGGAGCGGAAACACCATATATTTT. It yields the protein CASSRQGSGNTIYF.

J is TRBJ2-3 and V is TRBV6-2 or TRBV6-3; D not resolved. CDR1 is MNHEY, CDR2 SVGEGT, per germline. The CDR3 is 14 residues long. V lost 0 bases and J lost 3, with 7 bases in between. CDR3 sequence: CASSYSQETDTQYF. The CDR3 DNA follows: TGTGCCAGCAGTTACTCCCAGGAGACAGATACGCAGTATTTT.

As to this clone: Within the sample, other DNA sequences also encode this same CDR3. The chain couples TRBV3-1 (or the pseudogene TRBV3-2) to TRBJ1-3; possible D gene TRBD1, 6 bases. CDR1 and CDR2 (germline): LGHDT, YNNKEL (reference sequence). CDR3 length: 14 residues. Deletions cut 4 bases from V and 4 bases from J, with 11 bases between. CDR3 region: CASSPQGTGNTIYF. CDR3 nucleotides: TGTGCCAGCAGCCCACAGGGAACCGGAAACACCATATATTTT.

CDR3 in DNA: TGTGCCAGCAGTAGCATAAGTGGGTCCTATGGCTACACCTTC. Translating gives CASSSISGSYGYTF. The chain has TRBV28 and TRBJ1-2; D is unresolved. CDR1 MDHEN and CDR2 SYDVKM come from the germline V gene. This CDR3 is built from 14 residues. V was clipped by 5 bases and J by 4 bases, with 14 bases between them.

This clone was seen only once. The chain is built from TRBV5-1 and TRBJ2-3, with D uncertain. Germline V gene data show CDR1 as SGHRS and CDR2 as YFSETQ. The CDR3 consists of 14 residues. Between the trimmed V and J ends, which lost 4 bases and 2 bases, there was a span of 11 bases. The CDR3 reads CASSRFANTDTQYF. CDR3 DNA sequence: TGCGCCAGCAGCAGGTTCGCCAACACAGATACGCAGTATTTT.

This chain connects TRBV19 to TRBJ2-3; TRBD1 matches 10 bases. The CDR3 has 16 amino acids. Germline V gene sequence: CDR1 LNHDA, CDR2 SQIVND (reference sequence). J lost 5 bases, V lost 5 bases, and 10 bases had no gene match. The DNA of the CDR3 is TGTGCCAGTAGTGCCCGGGACAGGGGAGGTTTAGATACGCAGTATTTT. Amino acids: CASSARDRGGLDTQYF.

CDR3 bases: TGTGCCACCAGCAAGGATGTTAATGAAAAACTGTTTTTT. Residues: CATSKDVNEKLFF. This chain joins TRBV28 and TRBJ1-4; D is unclear. This CDR3 spans 13 amino acids. Germline V CDR1 and CDR2: MDHEN, SYDVKM. Trimming took 10 bases from V and 4 from J, leaving 13 bases between them.